These 29 T cell receptor beta chains share one sample of origin, sequenced in a study of CD8+ T cells in alopecia areata. It was cDNA, reverse transcribed from extracted RNA, that served as the sequencing template. Profiled with immunoSEQ multiplex PCR; TCRdb holds only in-frame clones, not every one. In the table there are around 140,000 clones, over 70% of which are singletons. This specimen consisted of CD8+ T cells sorted from blood, obtained at week 0. These receptors were taken from a human donor with alopecia areata.

The chain joins TRBV12-5 to TRBJ2-2; D gene ambiguous. Trimming took 1 base from V and 4 from J, leaving 1 base between them. The CDR3 extends over 12 amino acids. Germline loops: CDR1 LGHNT, CDR2 FRNRAP. The CDR3 DNA reads TGTGCTAGTGGTTTGGCCACCGGGGAGCTGTTTTTT. Its protein is CASGLATGELFF. The full variable domain, its missing parts supplied by reference TRBV12-5 and TRBJ2-2, is DARVTQTPRHKVTEMGQEVTMRCQPILGHNTVFWYRQTMMQGLELLAYFRNRAPLDDSGMPKDRFSAEMPDATLATLKIQPSEPRDSAVYFCASGLATGELFFGEGSRLTVL.

This chain links TRBV29-1 with TRBJ1-1; unclear D gene. Trimming stripped 7 bases from V and 5 bases from J, with 17 bases between. The V gene's germline CDR1 is SQVTM and CDR2 ANQGSEA. The CDR3 has 13 residues. The CDR3 DNA sequence: TGCAGCGCGAAGAGAAATTGGGGAACTGAAGCTTTCTTT. As protein: CSAKRNWGTEAFF.

The rearrangement links TRBV9 to TRBJ2-2, with D uncertain. Germline assignment: CDR1 SGDLS and CDR2 YYNGEE. The germline V and J ends were trimmed by 3 bases and 0 bases, with 3 bases remaining between them. CDR3 length equals 13 residues. The CDR3 sequence: CASSASNTGELFF. CDR3 nucleotide sequence: TGTGCCAGCAGCGCCTCGAACACCGGGGAGCTGTTTTTT.

The chain couples TRBV7-3 to TRBJ2-7; perhaps TRBD1 as D (7 bases). V was clipped by 5 bases and J by 7 bases, with 18 bases between them. The germline CDR1 and CDR2 sequences are SGHTA and FQGTGA. This CDR3 comprises 14 residues. The CDR3 nucleotides read TGTGCCAGCAGCCCTTCTGGAGGGGGCCGGGAGCAGTACTTC. Translation gives CASSPSGGGREQYF.

There are a few counts of this clone. CDR3 loop: CASSYNEQFF. The CDR3, as DNA: TGTGCCAGCAGCTACAATGAGCAGTTCTTC. The chain links TRBV5-6 to TRBJ2-1; no definite D call. This CDR3 has 10 amino acids. V dropped 3 bases and J dropped 5 bases, with 0 bases sitting between them. In germline, CDR1 is SGHDT, CDR2 YYEEEE. Together with reference TRBV5-6 and TRBJ2-1, the CDR3 gives the full variable domain: DAGVTQSPTHLIKTRGQQVTLRCSPKSGHDTVSWYQQALGQGPQFIFQYYEEEERQRGNFPDRFSGHQFPNYSSELNVNALLLGDSALYLCASSYNEQFFGPGTRLTVL.

Written as DNA, the CDR3 is TGTGCCAGCAGTGATGGGACTAGAGCCTACAATGAGCAGTTCTTC. It yields the protein CASSDGTRAYNEQFF. The chain joins TRBV2 to TRBJ2-1; 8 nucleotides align to TRBD2. Germline lookup yields CDR1 SNHLY and CDR2 FYNNEI. This CDR3 has 15 amino acids. With V trimmed by 3 bases and J by 2 bases, 3 bases remained unmatched.

This rearrangement joins TRBV5-6 to TRBJ2-1; D not resolved. CDR1 is SGHDT and CDR2 is YYEEEE in the germline V gene. The V end was cut by 3 bases, the J end by 8 bases, with 12 bases between. CDR3 length equals 13 residues. The CDR3 DNA reads TGTGCCAGCAGCTATGCTGACGGAGATGAGCAGTTCTTC. Residues: CASSYADGDEQFF.

The chain is built from TRBV27 and TRBJ2-7, with 10 nucleotides matching TRBD1. The germline V gene has CDR1 MNHEY and CDR2 SMNVEV (reference sequence). The CDR3 sequence is 13 residues long. V gave up 6 bases and J gave up 6 bases; unmatched junction bases: 5. The CDR3 reads CASRGTGVAEQYF. DNA of the CDR3: TGTGCCAGCAGAGGGACAGGGGTGGCCGAGCAGTACTTC.

This rearrangement joins TRBV18 to TRBJ2-7; D perhaps matches TRBD2 (5 bases). Trimming pared 3 bases from V and 7 bases from J, leaving 22 bases between. Per the germline V gene, CDR1 is KGHSH and CDR2 is LQKENI. The CDR3 contains 16 residues. The CDR3 sequence: CASSPPYDAARGEQYF. CDR3 DNA sequence: TGTGCCAGCTCACCGCCCTACGATGCGGCCCGCGGGGAGCAGTACTTC.

The J gene is TRBJ2-7, the V gene TRBV27, with 11 bases matching TRBD1. Germline values: CDR1 MNHEY, CDR2 SMNVEV (reference sequence). The ends lost 7 bases at V and 6 bases at J; junction bases unmatched: 11. This CDR3 is 15 amino acids long. Here the CDR3 reads CASTGQGAPPGEQYF. In DNA, the CDR3 is TGTGCCAGCACAGGACAGGGGGCGCCCCCGGGCGAGCAGTACTTC.

The V call is TRBV27, the J call TRBJ2-1; maybe TRBD2 (6 bases). Trimming shortened V by 2 bases and J by 3 bases, and 11 bases separated the two germline ends. Germline-derived CDR1 and CDR2 are MNHEY and SMNVEV (reference sequence). This CDR3 contains 15 residues. As DNA, the CDR3 is TGTGCCAGCAGTTTAGGGGGGAATGGCTACAATGAGCAGTTCTTC. Protein product: CASSLGGNGYNEQFF.

The chain links TRBV5-1 to TRBJ2-1, with a weak D call TRBD2 (6 bases). This CDR3 has 15 residues. The V gene's germline CDR1 is SGHRS and CDR2 YFSETQ. V lost 4 bases and J 1 base, leaving 12 bases between the germline ends. The CDR3 here is CASSTGRGSYNEQFF. The CDR3 coding sequence is TGCGCCAGCAGCACTGGTCGGGGGTCCTACAATGAGCAGTTCTTC.

The chain uses TRBV4-1 and TRBJ1-5, with D perhaps matching TRBD1 (5 bases). Germline-derived CDR1 and CDR2 are MGHRA and YSYEKL. CDR3 size: 19 residues. Trimming left V 0 bases short and J 2 bases short, with 20 bases between. The CDR3 here is CASSQDWSQGVSGNQPQHF. CDR3 bases: TGCGCCAGCAGCCAAGACTGGAGCCAGGGAGTCAGTGGCAATCAGCCCCAGCATTTT.

This chain links TRBV7-9 with TRBJ2-7; TRBD1 agrees at 7 bases. Germline CDR1 SEHNR, CDR2 FQNEAQ (reference sequence). V shed 5 bases, J shed 3 bases, and the junction held 7 bases outside the gene matches. CDR3 length equals 14 residues. CDR3 DNA: TGTGCCAGCAGCAAGAGTACAGGGGACTACGAGCAGTACTTC. It yields the protein CASSKSTGDYEQYF.

This chain joins TRBV30 and TRBJ1-1; D is unclear. CDR1 and CDR2 from the germline V gene are GTSNPN and SVGIG (reference sequence). This CDR3 has 11 amino acids. The V and J ends lost 5 bases and 1 base respectively, with 5 bases between them. This chain's CDR3 is CAWGSNTEAFF. The CDR3 DNA reads as TGTGCCTGGGGATCGAACACTGAAGCTTTCTTT.

The chain recombines TRBV27 with TRBJ2-3, with TRBD2 identical over 14 bases. The CDR3 consists of 16 residues. J was trimmed by 1 base and V by 3 bases; bases with no gene match: 0. In germline, CDR1 is MNHEY, CDR2 SMNVEV (reference sequence). In DNA form, the CDR3 reads TGTGCCAGCAGTTTGGGACTAGCGGGAGGCACAGATACGCAGTATTTT. Its translation: CASSLGLAGGTDTQYF.

J is TRBJ2-3 and V is TRBV7-8; 10 nucleotides align to TRBD2. J was trimmed by 1 base and V by 5 bases; bases with no gene match: 6. The CDR3 spans 16 residues. The germline gives CDR1 SGHVS, CDR2 FQNEAQ. The DNA for the CDR3 is TGTGCCAGCAGCCTCTGGACTAGCGGAGGCACAGATACGCAGTATTTT. It specifies CASSLWTSGGTDTQYF.

V gene TRBV6-5 combines with J gene TRBJ2-3, with TRBD1 matching 7 bases. This CDR3 is 15 amino acids long. The V and J ends lost 5 bases and 6 bases, in that order; junction bases with no gene match: 11. Germline CDR1 reads MNHEY; CDR2 reads SVGAGI. In DNA, the CDR3 is TGTGCCAGCAGTACCGACAGGGACCTAATGGATACGCAGTATTTT. Its translation: CASSTDRDLMDTQYF.

The chain couples TRBV30 to TRBJ2-3, with D perhaps matching TRBD1 (5 bases). CDR1 is GTSNPN, CDR2 SVGIG, per germline (reference sequence). CDR3 size: 12 residues. The V and J ends lost 8 bases and 3 bases respectively, with 12 bases between them. For the CDR3, the DNA is TGTGCCGTTGGGGCAAGGACAGATACGCAGTATTTT. Its translation: CAVGARTDTQYF.

The chain joins TRBV18 to TRBJ2-7; 10 bases map to TRBD1. This CDR3 contains 14 residues. Unmatched junction bases numbered 3, after V lost 2 bases and J lost 5 bases. Germline-derived CDR1 and CDR2 are KGHSH and LQKENI. Written as DNA, the CDR3 is TGTGCCAGCTCACCATTGGGACAGGGGAACGAGCAGTACTTC. This codes for CASSPLGQGNEQYF.

The V gene is TRBV13, the J gene TRBJ1-5; no firm D call. Germline CDR1 PRHDT, CDR2 FYEKMQ (reference sequence). V lost 4 bases, J lost 4 bases, and 8 bases lay in between. The CDR3 has 13 residues. CDR3 DNA sequence: TGTGCCAGCAGCTCCGGGAAGAATCAGCCCCAGCATTTT. Residues: CASSSGKNQPQHF.

V and J are TRBV2 and TRBJ2-7; D might be TRBD1 (5 bases). Germline values: CDR1 SNHLY, CDR2 FYNNEI. This CDR3 has 14 amino acids. Trimming took off 3 bases at V and 2 bases at J, with 11 bases between the two ends. In DNA, the CDR3 is TGTGCCAGCAGTGACCCGCTGACAGCCTACGAGCAGTACTTC. Amino acids: CASSDPLTAYEQYF. The whole variable domain, remainder taken from reference TRBV2 and TRBJ2-7, is EPEVTQTPSHQVTQMGQEVILRCVPISNHLYFYWYRQILGQKVEFLVSFYNNEISEKSEIFDDQFSVERPDGSNFTLKIRSTKLEDSAMYFCASSDPLTAYEQYFGPGTRLTVT.

A single count supports this clone. The DNA for the CDR3 is TGTGCCAGCAGCTTAAGTACGGGAGGGGTTGAGCAGTTCTTC. It codes for CASSLSTGGVEQFF. The genes are TRBV7-9 and TRBJ2-1; 8 bases align to TRBD2. This CDR3 is built from 14 residues. The germline gives CDR1 SEHNR, CDR2 FQNEAQ (reference sequence). V lost 2 bases to trimming and J lost 9 bases; unmatched junction nucleotides: 6.

V gene TRBV7-9 combines with J gene TRBJ2-4; TRBD1 aligns across 8 bases. CDR3 length: 16 amino acids. CDR1 is SEHNR and CDR2 is FQNEAQ in the germline V gene (reference sequence). With 2 bases clipped from V and 8 bases from J, the junction kept 11 bases outside the gene matches. The CDR3 nucleotides are TGTGCCAGCAGCTTAACCAGGGGGCTGTTTAGGCACATTCAGTACTTC. It translates to CASSLTRGLFRHIQYF. The complete variable domain, with remaining parts taken from reference TRBV7-9 and TRBJ2-4, reads DTGVSQNPRHKITKRGQNVTFRCDPISEHNRLYWYRQTLGQGPEFLTYFQNEAQLEKSRLLSDRFSAERPKGSFSTLEIQRTEQGDSAMYLCASSLTRGLFRHIQYFGAGTRLSVL.

J is TRBJ2-3 and V is TRBV5-1, with D unresolved. CDR3 length: 15 residues. CDR1 is SGHRS and CDR2 is YFSETQ in the germline V gene. Trimming took off 0 bases at V and 0 bases at J, with 8 bases between the two ends. CDR3 DNA sequence: TGCGCCAGCAGCTTGGGTTCAGCTAGCACAGATACGCAGTATTTT. Translating it yields CASSLGSASTDTQYF.

The chain carries TRBV15 and TRBJ1-1; D ambiguous. The CDR3 is 13 amino acids. V was cut by 0 bases and J by 3 bases, with 5 bases left in between. CDR1 is LNHNV, CDR2 YYDKDF, per germline (reference sequence). The CDR3 protein is CATSRDRDTEAFF. The CDR3 nucleotides are TGTGCCACCAGCAGAGATCGAGACACTGAAGCTTTCTTT.

The chain's CDR3 is CSAWTSGKTDTQYF. CDR3 DNA: TGCAGCGCTTGGACTAGCGGGAAAACAGATACGCAGTATTTT. V is TRBV29-1 and J is TRBJ2-3; TRBD2 aligns across 12 bases. With V trimmed by 7 bases and J by 3 bases, 5 bases remained unmatched. CDR1 and CDR2 from the germline V gene are SQVTM and ANQGSEA. The CDR3 contains 14 residues.

This chain connects TRBV14 to TRBJ1-1; the D gene is possibly TRBD1 (6 bases). Trimming shortened V by 5 bases and J by 5 bases, and 12 bases separated the two germline ends. Germline CDR1 reads SGHDN; CDR2 reads FVKESK. The CDR3 spans 13 residues. This chain's CDR3 is CASSWGRWTEAFF. CDR3 sequence (DNA): TGTGCCAGCAGCTGGGGGCGGTGGACTGAAGCTTTCTTT.

V is TRBV6-1 and J is TRBJ1-2; D is uncertain. The CDR3 totals 14 residues. V was cut by 1 base and J by 1 base, with 7 bases left in between. Germline-derived CDR1 and CDR2 are MNHNS and SASEGT. This CDR3 reads CASSEVEFNYGYTF. DNA for the CDR3: TGTGCCAGCAGTGAAGTGGAATTTAACTATGGCTACACCTTC.